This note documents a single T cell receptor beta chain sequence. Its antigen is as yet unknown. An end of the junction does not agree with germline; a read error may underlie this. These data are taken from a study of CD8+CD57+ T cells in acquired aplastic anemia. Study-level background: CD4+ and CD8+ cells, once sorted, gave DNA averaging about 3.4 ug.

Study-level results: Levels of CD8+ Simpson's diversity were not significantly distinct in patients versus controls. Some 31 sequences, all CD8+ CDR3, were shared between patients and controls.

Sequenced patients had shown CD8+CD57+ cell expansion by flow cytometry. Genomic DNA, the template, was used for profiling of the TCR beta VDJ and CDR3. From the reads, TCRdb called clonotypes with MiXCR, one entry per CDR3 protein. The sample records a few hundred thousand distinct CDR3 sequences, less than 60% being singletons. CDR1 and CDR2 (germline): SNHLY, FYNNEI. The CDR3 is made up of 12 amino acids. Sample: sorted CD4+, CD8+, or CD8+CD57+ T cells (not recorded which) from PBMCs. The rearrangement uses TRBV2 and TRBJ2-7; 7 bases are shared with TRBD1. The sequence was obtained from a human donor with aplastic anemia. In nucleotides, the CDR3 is TGTGCCAGCAGGGAAGGGGGCGTCGAGCAGTACTTC. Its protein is CASREGGVEQYF. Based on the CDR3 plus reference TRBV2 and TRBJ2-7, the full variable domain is EPEVTQTPSHQVTQMGQEVILRCVPISNHLYFYWYRQILGQKVEFLVSFYNNEISEKSEIFDDQFSVERPDGSNFTLKIRSTKLEDSAMYFCASREGGVEQYFGPGTRLTVT.